The 27 T cell receptor beta chains below were found in one sample sequenced in a study of T cells in tumors after PD-1 blockade. Sequencing used immunoSEQ multiplex PCR; TCRdb keeps in-frame clones, though not all of them. Among approximately 47,000 clones listed, 79% were seen once. Sequencing used PBMCs, obtained before anti-PD-1 therapy. Receptors originate from a human donor with advanced basal cell or squamous cell carcinoma (not recorded which).

The chain combines TRBV7-2 with TRBJ2-3, with 7 bases matching TRBD1. Germline CDR1 SGHTA, CDR2 FQGNSA. The CDR3 sequence is 15 residues long. Trimming took 5 bases from V and 0 from J; bases not matched to a gene: 5. The CDR3 region has the DNA TGTGCCAGCAGCCTCATGGGACAGAGCACAGATACGCAGTATTTT. Translation: CASSLMGQSTDTQYF.

This clone was seen a single time. The chain joins TRBV2 to TRBJ2-3; the D call may be TRBD1 or TRBD2 (6 bases each). CDR1 and CDR2 (germline): SNHLY, FYNNEI. Trimming took off 4 bases at V and 5 bases at J, with 13 bases between the two ends. This CDR3 comprises 14 residues. CDR3 protein: CASSVGGRVDTQYF. The CDR3 DNA sequence: TGTGCCAGCAGTGTTGGGGGGCGGGTAGATACGCAGTATTTT. Drawing the rest from reference TRBV2 and TRBJ2-3, the complete variable domain is EPEVTQTPSHQVTQMGQEVILRCVPISNHLYFYWYRQILGQKVEFLVSFYNNEISEKSEIFDDQFSVERPDGSNFTLKIRSTKLEDSAMYFCASSVGGRVDTQYFGPGTRLTVL.

The chain joins TRBV6-5 to TRBJ2-3; the D gene is possibly TRBD2 (6 bases). V lost 7 bases to trimming and J lost 5 bases, with 13 bases between them. Germline V CDR1 and CDR2: MNHEY, SVGAGI. CDR3 size: 13 residues. Here the CDR3 reads CASNLVGGDTQYF. DNA of the CDR3: TGTGCCAGCAATTTGGTGGGAGGAGATACGCAGTATTTT.

V gene TRBV28 combines with J gene TRBJ1-2, with 11 positions matching TRBD1. Germline CDR1 is MDHEN and CDR2 is SYDVKM. After removal of 3 bases from V and 5 bases from J, the junction contained 5 bases not matched to a gene. CDR3 size: 15 residues. CDR3 sequence (DNA): TGTGCCAGCAGTTTCCGTGGACAGGGGGCTTATGGCTACACCTTC. Encoded protein: CASSFRGQGAYGYTF.

V usage is TRBV19 and J usage is TRBJ1-2; D is uncertain. V lost 7 bases, J lost 4 bases, and 10 bases lay in between. This CDR3 comprises 12 residues. Germline V gives CDR1 LNHDA, CDR2 SQIVND (reference sequence). The CDR3 sequence: CASTGASYGYTF. The CDR3 DNA reads as TGTGCCAGTACCGGTGCGTCCTATGGCTACACCTTC.

The chain is built from TRBV12-3 or TRBV12-4 and TRBJ2-2, with D unresolved. The V and J ends lost 2 bases and 6 bases respectively, with 7 bases between them. The CDR3 is made up of 13 amino acids. CDR3 residues: CASSLLRAGELFF. The DNA of the CDR3 is TGTGCCAGCAGTTTATTGCGCGCCGGGGAGCTGTTTTTT.

The chain has TRBV27 and TRBJ1-2, with D uncertain. CDR3 length equals 14 residues. The V and J ends lost 2 bases and 6 bases respectively, with 13 bases between them. Germline assignment: CDR1 MNHEY and CDR2 SMNVEV (reference sequence). In DNA, the CDR3 is TGTGCCAGCAGTTTAGGCGGGTTATCTCATGGCTACACCTTC. Residues: CASSLGGLSHGYTF.

The chain couples TRBV15 to TRBJ1-2; D uncertain. The germline gives CDR1 LNHNV, CDR2 YYDKDF (reference sequence). The CDR3 consists of 15 residues. Trimming shortened V by 0 bases and J by 3 bases, and 11 bases separated the two germline ends. The CDR3 nucleotides are TGTGCCACCAGCAGAGATAGTACGGGGTACTATGGCTACACCTTC. It encodes CATSRDSTGYYGYTF. The variable domain in full, with the rest retrieved from reference TRBV15 and TRBJ1-2, is DAMVIQNPRYQVTQFGKPVTLSCSQTLNHNVMYWYQQKSSQAPKLLFHYYDKDFNNEADTPDNFQSRRPNTSFCFLDIRSPGLGDTAMYLCATSRDSTGYYGYTFGSGTRLTVV.

The chain couples TRBV24-1 to TRBJ1-5, with a possible D match to TRBD1 (6 bases). The CDR3 loop spans 17 amino acids. Per germline, CDR1 KGHDR and CDR2 SFDVKD. V was pared by 3 bases and J by 4 bases, with 18 bases between. CDR3: CATSDRSGSQGNQPQHF. In nucleotides, the CDR3 is TGTGCCACCAGTGATAGGTCGGGCTCCCAGGGGAATCAGCCCCAGCATTTT.

V and J are TRBV7-2 and TRBJ1-4, with D possibly matching TRBD1 (6 bases). This CDR3 is 14 amino acids long. In germline, CDR1 is SGHTA, CDR2 FQGNSA. Trimming cost V 5 bases and J 0 bases, with 7 bases left between them. CDR3 nucleotides: TGTGCCAGCAGCCCAGGGGCAACTAATGAAAAACTGTTTTTT. Translation gives CASSPGATNEKLFF.

V and J are TRBV28 and TRBJ2-1, with D possibly TRBD1 on 6 matching bases. Trimming pared 6 bases from V and 0 bases from J, leaving 12 bases between. CDR1 and CDR2 (germline): MDHEN, SYDVKM. There are 15 residues in the CDR3. In nucleotides, the CDR3 is TGTGCCAGCAGAAAGACAGGTAGCTCCTACAATGAGCAGTTCTTC. Its translation: CASRKTGSSYNEQFF.

Regarding this clone: One junction end does not reproduce the germline sequence, and a read error may be involved. This chain connects TRBV7-9 to TRBJ1-4, with D unclear. This CDR3 is built from 12 residues. Germline CDR1 is SEHNR and CDR2 is FQNEAQ (reference sequence). For the CDR3, the DNA is TGTGCCAGCACCTTAACTAGTGAAAAACTGTTTTTT. Translating it yields CASTLTSEKLFF.

This rearrangement joins TRBV4-1 to TRBJ1-5; TRBD1 might be the D (6 bases). This CDR3 comprises 16 residues. The germline V gene encodes CDR1 MGHRA and CDR2 YSYEKL. V shed 0 bases and J shed 2 bases, with 11 bases lying between them. CDR3 DNA sequence: TGCGCCAGCAGCCAAGAGTCGGCAGGGGGCAATCAGCCCCAGCATTTT. As protein: CASSQESAGGNQPQHF.

The V and J genes are TRBV19 and TRBJ1-2; 9 nucleotides line up with TRBD1. V lost 4 bases, J lost 3 bases, and 6 bases stayed unmatched. The CDR3 runs to 15 residues. Germline CDR1 and CDR2: LNHDA and SQIVND (reference sequence). CDR3 protein: CASSTWTGVDYGYTF. For the CDR3, the DNA is TGTGCCAGTAGTACCTGGACAGGGGTAGACTATGGCTACACCTTC. Based on the CDR3 plus reference TRBV19 and TRBJ1-2, the full variable domain is DGGITQSPKYLFRKEGQNVTLSCEQNLNHDAMYWYRQDPGQGLRLIYYSQIVNDFQKGDIAEGYSVSREKKESFPLTVTSAQKNPTAFYLCASSTWTGVDYGYTFGSGTRLTVV.

The genes are TRBV7-8 and TRBJ2-3; D assignment may be TRBD1 or TRBD2 (5 bases each). Trimming stripped 1 base from V and 6 bases from J, with 8 bases between. CDR3 length: 13 amino acids. Looked up from germline, CDR1 is SGHVS and CDR2 is FQNEAQ. The CDR3 sequence: CASSLEWGDTQYF. CDR3 DNA sequence: TGTGCCAGCAGCTTAGAATGGGGGGATACGCAGTATTTT.

The chain couples TRBV19 to TRBJ2-3; 12 nucleotides agree with TRBD2. The germline V gene encodes CDR1 LNHDA and CDR2 SQIVND (reference sequence). The CDR3 totals 16 residues. Trimming took 6 bases from V and 3 from J; bases not matched to a gene: 7. This chain's CDR3 is CASRSAGTSGTDTQYF. For the CDR3, the DNA is TGTGCCAGTAGATCCGCCGGGACTAGCGGGACAGATACGCAGTATTTT.

The chain is built from TRBV4-1 and TRBJ2-5; 11 bases are shared with TRBD2. V lost 4 bases and J lost 2; bases outside the gene matches: 6. The CDR3 spans 16 residues. Germline lookup yields CDR1 MGHRA and CDR2 YSYEKL. The CDR3 is CASSPQRLAGQETQYF. CDR3 in DNA: TGCGCCAGCAGCCCACAAAGACTAGCGGGGCAAGAGACCCAGTACTTC.

The V gene is TRBV29-1, the J gene TRBJ2-1; the match to TRBD1 covers 8 bases. Looked up from germline, CDR1 is SQVTM and CDR2 is ANQGSEA. There are 12 residues in the CDR3. Germline trimming cut 8 bases from V and 9 bases from J; bases unmatched to any gene: 9. CDR3 nucleotides: TGCAGCTCCAGATCAGGGGGCGGTGAGCAGTTCTTC. This translates into CSSRSGGGEQFF.

This rearrangement joins TRBV27 to TRBJ2-2; TRBD1 matches 7 bases. Unmatched junction bases numbered 7, after V lost 4 bases and J lost 5 bases. There are 15 residues in the CDR3. From germline, CDR1 is MNHEY and CDR2 SMNVEV (reference sequence). Written as DNA, the CDR3 is TGTGCCAGCAGTTCCCGACAGGGTAGAACCGGGGAGCTGTTTTTT. Its protein product is CASSSRQGRTGELFF.

V usage is TRBV13 and J usage is TRBJ2-3; D not resolved. V lost 6 bases, J lost 2 bases, and 6 bases lay in between. Germline V gene sequence: CDR1 PRHDT, CDR2 FYEKMQ (reference sequence). The CDR3 totals 12 residues. For the CDR3, the DNA is TGTGCCAGCAGTTCCATCACAGATACGCAGTATTTT. Protein product: CASSSITDTQYF.

This clone showed up just once. The rearrangement joins TRBV12-3 or TRBV12-4 to TRBJ2-7; no clear D. The CDR3 runs 12 residues. V lost 1 base and J lost 7, with 8 bases in between. The CDR3 here is CASSLEGREQYF. CDR3 DNA: TGTGCCAGCAGTTTAGAGGGCAGGGAGCAGTACTTC.

This chain connects TRBV10-3 to TRBJ2-5, with TRBD2 matching over 8 bases. Germline V gives CDR1 ENHRY, CDR2 SYGVKD. The CDR3 is made up of 13 amino acids. Germline trimming cut 10 bases from V and 5 bases from J; bases unmatched to any gene: 9. The CDR3 loop reads CATVRGAEETQYF. The CDR3 DNA reads as TGTGCCACCGTGCGGGGGGCCGAGGAGACCCAGTACTTC.

The V and J genes are TRBV4-1 and TRBJ2-1, with TRBD1 as a possible D gene (5 bases). Trimming cost V 3 bases and J 9 bases, with 15 bases left between them. CDR3 length: 14 residues. CDR1 is MGHRA and CDR2 is YSYEKL in the germline V gene. CDR3 region: CASSQGPAQGEQFF. The CDR3 DNA follows: TGCGCCAGCAGCCAGGGTCCCGCGCAGGGTGAGCAGTTCTTC.

This chain uses TRBV7-9 with TRBJ1-5; unclear D gene. This CDR3 spans 11 amino acids. Trimming cost V 5 bases and J 11 bases, with 10 bases left between them. Germline CDR1 is SEHNR and CDR2 is FQNEAQ (reference sequence). Written as DNA, the CDR3 is TGTGCCAGCAGCACCGGAGGAACCCAGCATTTT. This codes for CASSTGGTQHF.

The V gene is TRBV18, the J gene TRBJ2-7; D is undetermined. The germline V gene has CDR1 KGHSH and CDR2 LQKENI. The germline V and J ends were trimmed by 3 bases and 3 bases, with 12 bases remaining between them. The CDR3 consists of 14 residues. The CDR3 nucleotides read TGTGCCAGCTCACCGTCACAGTTGAACTACGAGCAGTACTTC. Translation gives CASSPSQLNYEQYF. The full variable domain, with the rest looked up from reference TRBV18 and TRBJ2-7, is NAGVMQNPRHLVRRRGQEARLRCSPMKGHSHVYWYRQLPEEGLKFMVYLQKENIIDESGMPKERFSAEFPKEGPSILRIQQVVRGDSAAYFCASSPSQLNYEQYFGPGTRLTVT.

The rearrangement uses TRBV20-1 and TRBJ2-1; no firm D call. CDR3 size: 14 residues. V gave up 3 bases and J gave up 5 bases, with 14 bases separating them. Germline V lookup: CDR1 DFQATT, CDR2 SNEGSKA (reference sequence). The CDR3 spells CSASLAVWDNEQFF. The CDR3 bases are TGCAGTGCTAGTTTGGCGGTATGGGACAATGAGCAGTTCTTC.

V and J are TRBV5-1 and TRBJ2-7, with D perhaps TRBD1 (5 bases). CDR1 is SGHRS, CDR2 YFSETQ, per germline. V was pared by 0 bases and J by 5 bases, with 12 bases between. The CDR3 runs to 14 residues. Written as DNA, the CDR3 is TGCGCCAGCAGCTTGGAGTCAGGGTCCCACGAGCAGTACTTC. This gives the protein CASSLESGSHEQYF.